These 16 T cell receptor beta chains share one sample of origin, sequenced in a study of T cells in Graves' hyperthyroidism and ophthalmopathy. The TCR beta CDR3 regions underwent amplification using RNA transcripts as the source. First-round RT-PCR targeting the TCR CDR3 was performed with the HTBI primer set. MiXCR, applied by TCRdb to the multiplex PCR reads, yields one record per CDR3 protein. The sample gives some 490,000 distinct CDR3 sequences, about 20% of which show up once; under 55% is in the top ten. Sample: blood. The receptors here all came from a woman in her seventies with Graves' ophthalmopathy.

This clonotype was detected only a few times. This sequence joins TRBV28 and TRBJ1-2; 8 bases align to TRBD1. The germline V gene encodes CDR1 MDHEN and CDR2 SYDVKM. The CDR3 loop spans 14 amino acids. V lost 7 bases and J lost 3; bases outside the gene matches: 7. CDR3 DNA: TGTGCCAGCAAAGGACAGGGAGGCTACTATGGCTACACCTTC. This encodes CASKGQGGYYGYTF.

In this sample, this clonotype turned up a few times. The chain is built from TRBV20-1 and TRBJ2-2; maybe TRBD2 (5 bases). The CDR3 consists of 12 residues. Between the trimmed V and J ends, which lost 0 bases and 7 bases, there was a span of 6 bases. Looked up from germline, CDR1 is DFQATT and CDR2 is SNEGSKA (reference sequence). In nucleotides, the CDR3 is TGCAGTGCTAGAGAGAGCGGCGGGGAGCTGTTTTTT. Its translation: CSARESGGELFF.

The CDR3 protein is CASSSLHGSLDNEQFF. CDR3 DNA: TGCGCCAGCAGCTCCCTTCACGGGAGTTTGGACAATGAGCAGTTCTTC. V gene TRBV5-1 combines with J gene TRBJ2-1, with D possibly matching TRBD2 (6 bases). The V end was cut by 3 bases, the J end by 5 bases, with 18 bases between. There are 16 residues in the CDR3. Germline assignment: CDR1 SGHRS and CDR2 YFSETQ.

This chain joins TRBV11-2 and TRBJ1-2, with a possible D match to TRBD1 (5 bases). Trimming removed 1 base at V and 2 bases at J, with 11 bases between. CDR1 is SGHAT and CDR2 is FQNNGV in the germline V gene. The CDR3 has 15 residues. The CDR3 region has the DNA TGTGCCAGCAGCTTAGGGGCACGGGGGAACTATGGCTACACCTTC. Its translation: CASSLGARGNYGYTF.

This clonotype was counted a few times. The chain employs TRBV12-3 or TRBV12-4 and TRBJ2-5; a possible D gene is TRBD2 (6 bases). The V end lost 6 bases, the J end lost 6 bases, and 20 bases lay between the germline ends. The CDR3 loop spans 15 amino acids. The CDR3 DNA reads TGTGCCAGCAGCTTGAACCTTGGGAGGCTCAAGACCCAGTACTTC. Protein sequence: CASSLNLGRLKTQYF.

V usage is TRBV6-5 and J usage is TRBJ2-3; 11 nucleotides match TRBD2. CDR1 is MNHEY, CDR2 SVGAGI, per germline. V dropped 2 bases and J dropped 3; count of bases not matched to a gene: 7. There are 17 residues in the CDR3. The CDR3 protein is CASSYPLAGGETDTQYF. In DNA, the CDR3 is TGTGCCAGCAGTTACCCGCTAGCGGGAGGAGAGACAGATACGCAGTATTTT.

This rearrangement joins TRBV2 to TRBJ1-4; a possible D gene is TRBD1 (5 bases). Germline-derived CDR1 and CDR2 are SNHLY and FYNNEI. The CDR3 contains 14 residues. The germline V and J ends were trimmed by 7 bases and 7 bases, with 16 bases remaining between them. Here the CDR3 reads CASNGFGASEKLFF. The CDR3 nucleotides read TGTGCCAGCAATGGATTCGGGGCTAGTGAAAAACTGTTTTTT. Supplemented by reference TRBV2 and TRBJ1-4, the full variable domain reads EPEVTQTPSHQVTQMGQEVILRCVPISNHLYFYWYRQILGQKVEFLVSFYNNEISEKSEIFDDQFSVERPDGSNFTLKIRSTKLEDSAMYFCASNGFGASEKLFFGSGTQLSVL.

V gene TRBV19 combines with J gene TRBJ1-2; the match to TRBD1 covers 8 bases. The V and J ends lost 2 bases and 5 bases, in that order; junction bases with no gene match: 13. The CDR3 extends over 17 amino acids. In germline, CDR1 is LNHDA, CDR2 SQIVND (reference sequence). Here the CDR3 reads CASSILGQGNPGYGYTF. CDR3 DNA: TGTGCCAGTAGTATATTAGGACAGGGTAATCCGGGATATGGCTACACCTTC.

Only a few counts were recorded for this clonotype. The chain is built from TRBV6-1 and TRBJ1-5; 11 bases align to TRBD1. The J segment lost 4 bases and the V segment lost 1 base, leaving 6 bases of the junction unmatched. The germline V gene encodes CDR1 MNHNS and CDR2 SASEGT. CDR3 length equals 17 residues. The CDR3: CASSEGTGGFRNQPQHF. CDR3 nucleotides: TGTGCCAGCAGTGAAGGGACAGGGGGCTTTCGGAATCAGCCCCAGCATTTT.

This clonotype appeared many times. V gene TRBV7-2 combines with J gene TRBJ2-3; D uncertain. This CDR3 has 11 amino acids. Trimming took 3 bases from V and 4 from J, leaving 2 bases between them. In germline, CDR1 is SGHTA, CDR2 FQGNSA. The CDR3 loop reads CASSFADTQYF. CDR3 nucleotide sequence: TGTGCCAGCAGCTTTGCAGATACGCAGTATTTT.

This clonotype occurred a few times. CDR3 DNA sequence: TGTGCCAGCTCACCACAGAACACTGAAGCTTTCTTT. It specifies CASSPQNTEAFF. The gene calls are TRBV18 and TRBJ1-1; no reliable D call. The CDR3 totals 12 residues. Trimming pared 1 base from V and 1 base from J, leaving 1 base between. Germline lookup yields CDR1 KGHSH and CDR2 LQKENI.

The V and J genes are TRBV6-2 or TRBV6-3 and TRBJ1-1, with D maybe TRBD1 (6 bases). V was pared by 8 bases and J by 2 bases, with 18 bases between. CDR1 and CDR2 from the germline V gene are MNHEY and SVGEGT. This CDR3 comprises 15 residues. The CDR3 is CASGIRGGGNTEAFF. In nucleotides, the CDR3 is TGTGCCAGCGGTATTAGAGGAGGGGGAAACACTGAAGCTTTCTTT.

V gene TRBV5-1 combines with J gene TRBJ2-2; TRBD1 agrees at 8 bases. The CDR3 has 15 amino acids. In germline, CDR1 is SGHRS, CDR2 YFSETQ. The V and J ends lost 6 bases and 3 bases, in that order; junction bases with no gene match: 7. The chain's CDR3 is CASNRQGMDTGELFF. As DNA, the CDR3 is TGCGCCAGCAACAGACAGGGGATGGACACCGGGGAGCTGTTTTTT.

The CDR3 reads CASSELGRLNTEAFF. In DNA, the CDR3 is TGTGCCAGCAGTGAATTGGGGAGATTGAACACTGAAGCTTTCTTT. The gene calls are TRBV2 and TRBJ1-1; D uncertain. The CDR3 spans 15 residues. Trimming stripped 2 bases from V and 0 bases from J, with 10 bases between. Germline CDR1 reads SNHLY; CDR2 reads FYNNEI.

This clonotype was counted only a few times. The rearrangement uses TRBV28 and TRBJ1-3; no firm D call. The V end lost 4 bases, the J end lost 0 bases, and 10 bases lay between the germline ends. The germline gives CDR1 MDHEN, CDR2 SYDVKM. This CDR3 has 15 amino acids. The CDR3 reads CASSSLQVSGNTIYF. CDR3 DNA: TGTGCCAGCAGTTCTCTCCAGGTCTCTGGAAACACCATATATTTT.

This clonotype was counted ten times or more. V usage is TRBV11-2 and J usage is TRBJ1-1, with 7 bases aligning to TRBD1. The CDR3 is 17 residues long. J was trimmed by 0 bases and V by 5 bases; bases with no gene match: 12. Germline CDR1 reads SGHAT; CDR2 reads FQNNGV. CDR3 sequence: CASSGKGQLQMNTEAFF. The CDR3, as DNA: TGTGCCAGCAGCGGCAAGGGACAGCTTCAAATGAACACTGAAGCTTTCTTT.